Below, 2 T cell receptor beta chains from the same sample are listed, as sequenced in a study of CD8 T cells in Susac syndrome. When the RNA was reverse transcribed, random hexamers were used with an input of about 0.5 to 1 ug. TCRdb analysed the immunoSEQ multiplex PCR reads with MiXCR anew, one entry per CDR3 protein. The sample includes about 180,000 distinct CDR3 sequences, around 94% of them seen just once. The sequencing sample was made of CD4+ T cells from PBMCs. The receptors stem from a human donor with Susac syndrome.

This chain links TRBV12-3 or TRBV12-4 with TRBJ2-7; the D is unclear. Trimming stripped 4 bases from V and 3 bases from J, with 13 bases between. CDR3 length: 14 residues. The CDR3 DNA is TGTGCCAGCAGTTGGACGGGCGGAGTCTACGAGCAGTACTTC. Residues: CASSWTGGVYEQYF.

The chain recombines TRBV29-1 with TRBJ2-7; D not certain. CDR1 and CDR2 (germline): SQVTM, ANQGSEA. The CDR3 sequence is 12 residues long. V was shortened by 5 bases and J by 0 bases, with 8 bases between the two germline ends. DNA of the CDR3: TGCAGCGTTTTGAGCAGCTCCTACGAGCAGTACTTC. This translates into CSVLSSSYEQYF.